This is a list of T cell receptor beta chains from one sample in a study of T cell repertoires in cytomegalovirus infection. TCRdb re-called the reads with MiXCR, one entry per CDR3 protein. The sample includes around 95,000 distinct CDR3 sequences, approximately 30% of them seen just once. These TCRs' antigens remain unknown. Sequenced here: CD8+ T cells from cultured PBMCs, sampled from culture after CMV antigen stimulation. These receptors all come from a human donor in good health (CMV status not recorded). Some clones in this sample may be carry-over from other donors' samples. Both conserved end residues are part of each CDR3. A D gene is named only where the DNA matches it firmly. Not all rows give a size; the values are once, few, many and, for expanded clones, a class.

length: 14
D: .
size: few
V: TRBV5-1
J: TRBJ2-2
DNA: TGCGCCAGCAGCTTGAGGGCGAACACCGGGGAGCTGTTTTTT
CDR3: CASSLRANTGELFF

length: 15
D: .
size: few
V: TRBV6-1
J: TRBJ2-1
DNA: TGTGCCAGCAGTTTAGCGGTTAGGGCCTACAATGAGCAGTTCTTC
CDR3: CASSLAVRAYNEQFF

length: 14
D: .
size: few
V: TRBV10-3
J: TRBJ2-5
DNA: TGTGCCATCAGTGAGTCCCAGGGAGGAGAGACCCAGTACTTC
CDR3: CAISESQGGETQYF

length: 13
D: TRBD1
size: .
V: TRBV20-1
J: TRBJ2-7
DNA: TGCAGTGCCCTCGACAGGGGGTTCTACGAGCAGTACTTC
CDR3: CSALDRGFYEQYF

length: 15
D: TRBD2
size: .
V: TRBV12-3/TRBV12-4
J: TRBJ2-2
DNA: TGTGCCAGCAGCCGTAGCGGGGGGGCTGGCGGGGAGCTGTTTTTT
CDR3: CASSRSGGAGGELFF

length: 13
D: .
size: few
V: TRBV28
J: TRBJ2-1
DNA: TGTGCCAGCACTAATCAGGGTTACGATGAGCAGTTCTTC
CDR3: CASTNQGYDEQFF

length: 13
D: .
size: few
V: TRBV20-1
J: TRBJ2-1
DNA: TGCAGTGCTCACTGGTTGTCCTACAATGAGCAGTTCTTC
CDR3: CSAHWLSYNEQFF

length: 18
D: TRBD2
size: many
V: TRBV7-9
J: TRBJ2-2
DNA: TGTGCCAGCAGCAACGCGCTAGCGGGGGGGCCGTTGACCGGGGAGCTGTTTTTT
CDR3: CASSNALAGGPLTGELFF

length: 14
D: TRBD1
size: .
V: TRBV12-3/TRBV12-4
J: TRBJ1-1
DNA: TGTGCCAGCAGGACCGGGACAGGAGATTCAGATGTGCGGTTT
CDR3: CASRTGTGDSDVRF

length: 15
D: .
size: few
V: TRBV7-6
J: TRBJ2-7
DNA: TGTGCCAGCAGCTTAGATGGGGCTAACTCCTACGAGCAGTACTTC
CDR3: CASSLDGANSYEQYF

length: 15
D: .
size: .
V: TRBV7-9
J: TRBJ1-5
DNA: TGTGCCAGCAGCTTAGGGTCAAGGGGCTGGGAGCCCCAGCATTTT
CDR3: CASSLGSRGWEPQHF

length: 16
D: TRBD2
size: .
V: TRBV27
J: TRBJ2-1
DNA: TGTGCCAGCAGTTTATTCGGCCTAGCGGGGGGCAATGAGCAGTTCTTC
CDR3: CASSLFGLAGGNEQFF

length: 13
D: .
size: .
V: TRBV2
J: TRBJ1-2
DNA: TGTGCCAGCAGTCGGGACACCCTCTATGGCTACACCTTC
CDR3: CASSRDTLYGYTF

length: 14
D: .
size: .
V: TRBV7-9
J: TRBJ2-7
DNA: TGTGCCAGCAGCCCGACAGGTAATTCCTACGAGCAGTACTTC
CDR3: CASSPTGNSYEQYF

length: 14
D: .
size: .
V: TRBV6-6
J: TRBJ1-1
DNA: TGTGCCAGCAGTTACAACGGAGCGACGGCTGAAGCTTTCTTT
CDR3: CASSYNGATAEAFF

length: 13
D: TRBD1
size: .
V: TRBV27
J: TRBJ1-5
DNA: TGTGCCAGCAGTTCACAGGGGTATCAGCCCCAGCATTTT
CDR3: CASSSQGYQPQHF

length: 11
D: .
size: many
V: TRBV7-9
J: TRBJ1-2
DNA: TGTGCCAGCAGCGGGGATTATGGCTACACCTTC
CDR3: CASSGDYGYTF

length: 14
D: .
size: .
V: TRBV20-1
J: TRBJ2-3
DNA: TGCAGTGCTAGAGATCGTCAGGAGTCAGATACGCAGTATTTT
CDR3: CSARDRQESDTQYF

length: 17
D: TRBD1
size: many
V: TRBV5-4
J: TRBJ1-2
DNA: TGTGCCAGCAACTCCTTTCCCTTACAGGGGTTTAACTATGGCTACACCTTC
CDR3: CASNSFPLQGFNYGYTF

length: 13
D: .
size: .
V: TRBV7-8
J: TRBJ2-1
DNA: TGTGCCAGCAGCTTGGAAAGCCACAATGAGCAGTTCTTC
CDR3: CASSLESHNEQFF

length: 14
D: .
size: few
V: TRBV3-1
J: TRBJ1-5
DNA: TGTGCCAGCAGCCGCGGTCAGAGCAATCAGCCCCAGCATTTT
CDR3: CASSRGQSNQPQHF

length: 12
D: .
size: many
V: TRBV7-9
J: TRBJ1-5
DNA: TGTGCCAGCAGTACGGGTAATCAGCCCCAGCATTTT
CDR3: CASSTGNQPQHF

length: 16
D: .
size: few
V: TRBV11-2
J: TRBJ2-2
DNA: TGTGCCAGCAGCTTAGACGGTCTTTCCAACACCGGGGAGCTGTTTTTT
CDR3: CASSLDGLSNTGELFF

length: 17
D: TRBD1
size: few
V: TRBV5-1
J: TRBJ2-1
DNA: TGCGCCAGCAGCTTGGCTATCCTCGGGACAGGGTACAATGAGCAGTTCTTC
CDR3: CASSLAILGTGYNEQFF

length: 16
D: .
size: many
V: TRBV4-1
J: TRBJ2-3
DNA: TGCGCCAGCAGCCAAGCTACCCCCATTTTCACAGATACGCAGTATTTT
CDR3: CASSQATPIFTDTQYF

length: 17
D: TRBD1
size: many
V: TRBV27
J: TRBJ2-1
DNA: TGTGCCAGCAGTGGACCGAGCGGGACAGGGGACCACAATGAGCAGTTCTTC
CDR3: CASSGPSGTGDHNEQFF

length: 16
D: .
size: .
V: TRBV7-8
J: TRBJ1-1
DNA: TGTGCCAGCAGCTTAGAGCCCCGGGACGCGGGAACTGACGCTTTCTTT
CDR3: CASSLEPRDAGTDAFF

length: 13
D: TRBD1
size: few
V: TRBV27
J: TRBJ2-7
DNA: TGTGCCAGCAGTTTCGACAGGGGCAACGAGCAGTACTTC
CDR3: CASSFDRGNEQYF

length: 13
D: TRBD1
size: .
V: TRBV7-9
J: TRBJ1-1
DNA: TGTGCCAGCAGACAGGGGATGAACACTGAAGCTTTCTTT
CDR3: CASRQGMNTEAFF

length: 17
D: TRBD2
size: few
V: TRBV7-9
J: TRBJ2-1
DNA: TGTGCCAGCAGCTCAGCACCTCGACTAGCGGGGGACAATGAGCAGTTCTTC
CDR3: CASSSAPRLAGDNEQFF

length: 14
D: .
size: .
V: TRBV7-2
J: TRBJ2-7
DNA: TGTGCCAGCAGCTTTGGAGGTGGGTCCTACGAGCAGTACTTC
CDR3: CASSFGGGSYEQYF

length: 14
D: .
size: .
V: TRBV5-1
J: TRBJ1-1
DNA: TGCGCCAGCAGCTTGGAACTCCAGAACACTGAAGCTTTCTTT
CDR3: CASSLELQNTEAFF

length: 17
D: TRBD1
size: few
V: TRBV19
J: TRBJ2-2
DNA: TGTGCCAGTAGCCTTAACCCTTACAGGGGTCCCACCGGGGAGCTGTTTTTT
CDR3: CASSLNPYRGPTGELFF

length: 14
D: TRBD1
size: many
V: TRBV12-3/TRBV12-4
J: TRBJ1-6
DNA: TGTGCCAGCAGTAAGACAGGGGGCGGCTCACCCCTCCACTTT
CDR3: CASSKTGGGSPLHF

length: 13
D: TRBD1
size: few
V: TRBV2
J: TRBJ2-7
DNA: TGTGCCAGCAGCGGGACAGGAAACTACGAGCAGTACTTC
CDR3: CASSGTGNYEQYF

length: 13
D: .
size: .
V: TRBV7-3
J: TRBJ2-5
DNA: TGTGCCAGCAATCTCCCCGGGAGAAAGACCCAGTACTTC
CDR3: CASNLPGRKTQYF

length: 15
D: TRBD1
size: many
V: TRBV20-1
J: TRBJ2-1
DNA: TGCAGTGCTAGAGATGGGACAGGGGGCGGGTATGAGCAGTTCTTC
CDR3: CSARDGTGGGYEQFF

length: 13
D: .
size: few
V: TRBV6-6
J: TRBJ2-1
DNA: TGTGCCAGCAACGAGCTCAACTACAATGAGCAGTTCTTC
CDR3: CASNELNYNEQFF

length: 13
D: TRBD2
size: .
V: TRBV29-1
J: TRBJ2-7
DNA: TGCAGCGTTGGCACTAGCGGCGAATACGAGCAGTACTTC
CDR3: CSVGTSGEYEQYF

length: 14
D: TRBD1
size: many
V: TRBV12-3/TRBV12-4
J: TRBJ1-4
DNA: TGTGCCAGCGGAGTGGGACAGGGGCTTGAAAAACTGTTTTTT
CDR3: CASGVGQGLEKLFF

length: 14
D: TRBD1
size: .
V: TRBV4-1
J: TRBJ1-5
DNA: TGCGCCAGCAGCCAAGGGACAGGGGATCAGCCCCAGCATTTT
CDR3: CASSQGTGDQPQHF

length: 17
D: .
size: .
V: TRBV24-1
J: TRBJ2-1
DNA: TGTGCCACCAGTGCACCCGACGGGGACACCTCCTACAATGAGCAGTTCTTC
CDR3: CATSAPDGDTSYNEQFF

length: 16
D: .
size: .
V: TRBV19
J: TRBJ2-1
DNA: TGTGCCAGTAGTATAGCGCCTACCGCCAACTACAATGAGCAGTTCTTC
CDR3: CASSIAPTANYNEQFF

length: 15
D: .
size: many
V: TRBV12-3/TRBV12-4
J: TRBJ2-1
DNA: TGTGCCAGCAGTGAGGACCAAAGCTCCTACAATGAGCAGTTCTTC
CDR3: CASSEDQSSYNEQFF

length: 14
D: .
size: .
V: TRBV7-3
J: TRBJ2-2
DNA: TGTGCCAGCAGCTTAGCAGGGGCGGTCGGGGAGCTGTTTTTT
CDR3: CASSLAGAVGELFF

length: 14
D: .
size: .
V: TRBV2
J: TRBJ2-3
DNA: TGTGCCAGCAGTGAACCGGCTAGCACAGATACGCAGTATTTT
CDR3: CASSEPASTDTQYF

length: 13
D: TRBD1
size: .
V: TRBV10-3
J: TRBJ1-2
DNA: TGTGCCATCAGTGATCAGGGGGTGCGTGGCTACACCTTC
CDR3: CAISDQGVRGYTF

length: 11
D: .
size: .
V: TRBV20-1
J: TRBJ1-1
DNA: TGCAGTGGCGAAAAGAACACTGAAGCTTTCTTT
CDR3: CSGEKNTEAFF

length: 16
D: TRBD1
size: many
V: TRBV7-8
J: TRBJ2-7
DNA: TGTGCCAGCAGCTTAGAGGGGGCAGGGTATAATGACGAGCAGTACTTC
CDR3: CASSLEGAGYNDEQYF

length: 13
D: TRBD1
size: few
V: TRBV7-2
J: TRBJ1-1
DNA: TGTGCCAGCAGCCTACAGGGGGCTTTCGCAGCTTTCTTT
CDR3: CASSLQGAFAAFF

length: 14
D: .
size: .
V: TRBV11-1
J: TRBJ2-2
DNA: TGTGCCAGCAGCTTAGCCGGGACGGCCGGGGAGCTGTTTTTT
CDR3: CASSLAGTAGELFF

length: 12
D: .
size: few
V: TRBV7-9
J: TRBJ2-7
DNA: TGTGCCAGCAGAACCAGGGGGGCGGAGCAGTACTTC
CDR3: CASRTRGAEQYF

length: 15
D: TRBD2
size: few
V: TRBV20-1
J: TRBJ2-1
DNA: TGCAGTGCTAGCCGCGGGGGGGCATACTACAATGAGCAGTTCTTC
CDR3: CSASRGGAYYNEQFF

length: 16
D: .
size: many
V: TRBV6-2/TRBV6-3
J: TRBJ2-5
DNA: TGTGCCAGCAGTTACGGTCTAGGGACTTTGCGGGAGACCCAGTACTTC
CDR3: CASSYGLGTLRETQYF

length: 13
D: .
size: few
V: TRBV7-6
J: TRBJ2-3
DNA: TGTGCCAGCAGCTGGGACGGCACAGATACGCAGTATTTT
CDR3: CASSWDGTDTQYF

length: 14
D: .
size: .
V: TRBV25-1
J: TRBJ2-5
DNA: TGTGCCAGCAGTGGAGGGGTTTCGGGAGAGACCCAGTACTTC
CDR3: CASSGGVSGETQYF